The entry below gives a single T cell receptor (beta chain) sequence along with its context. J was trimmed by 4 bases and V by 4 bases; bases with no gene match: 11. Germline-derived CDR1 and CDR2 are SGHRS and YFSETQ. The CDR3 extends over 18 amino acids. The entry originates in a study of blood T cell repertoires in COVID-19. Overall study: T cells, B-cell-depleted T cells, or PBMCs supplied cDNA or gDNA.

As handled by the study authors: How many nucleated cells were present was estimated from reference gene primer amplification. The assay was immunoSEQ multiplex PCR, and TCRdb's table has in-frame clones only and misses some. Clone size and V and J calls were adopted from that table, with D and trimming inferred from the DNA. The sample shows 70,000 to 75,000 clones, approximately 80% of them seen only once. The specimen was peripheral blood. The chain carries TRBV5-1 and TRBJ2-6, with 10 bases lining up with TRBD1. This TCR came from a man between 70 and 80 years old with acute or convalescent COVID-19. CDR3 bases: TGCGCCAGCAGCACCCGGACAGGGGGAAGCTCCGGGGCCAACGTCCTGACTTTC. Encoded protein: CASSTRTGGSSGANVLTF.